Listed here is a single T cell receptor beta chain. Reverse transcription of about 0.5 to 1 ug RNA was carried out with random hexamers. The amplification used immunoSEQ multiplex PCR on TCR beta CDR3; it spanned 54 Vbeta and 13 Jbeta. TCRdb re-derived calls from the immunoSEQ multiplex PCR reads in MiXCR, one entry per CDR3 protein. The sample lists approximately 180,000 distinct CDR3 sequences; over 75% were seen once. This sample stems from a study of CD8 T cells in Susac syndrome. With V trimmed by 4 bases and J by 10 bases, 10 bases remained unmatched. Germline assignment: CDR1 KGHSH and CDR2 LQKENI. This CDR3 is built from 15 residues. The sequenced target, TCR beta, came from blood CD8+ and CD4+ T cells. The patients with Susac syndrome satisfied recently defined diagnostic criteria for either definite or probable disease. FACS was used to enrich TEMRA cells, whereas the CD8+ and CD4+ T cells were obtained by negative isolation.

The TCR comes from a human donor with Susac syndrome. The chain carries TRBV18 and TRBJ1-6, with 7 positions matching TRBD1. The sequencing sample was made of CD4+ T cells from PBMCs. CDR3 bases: TGTGCCAGCTCACAGGGGGCTCCCTCCGGATCACCCCTCCACTTT. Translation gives CASSQGAPSGSPLHF.